This T cell receptor (beta chain) was sequenced in a study of T cell responses to AZD1222 COVID-19 vaccine. Profiled with immunoSEQ multiplex PCR; TCRdb holds only in-frame clones, not every one. Of 96,000 or so clones listed, roughly 88% were seen once; the top ten hold approximately 24%. Germline values: CDR1 LGHDT, CDR2 YNNKEL (reference sequence). The CDR3 extends over 16 amino acids. The J segment lost 5 bases and the V segment lost 1 base, leaving 5 bases of the junction unmatched. Of note for this clone: What it recognizes is unknown.

Study outcomes and limitations: The number of AZD1222 recipients seropositive at baseline was only five or six.

The chain carries TRBV3-1 (or the pseudogene TRBV3-2) and TRBJ2-2; 9 bases map to TRBD2. Sequencing used peripheral blood, obtained on day 0 of AZD1222 vaccination. This sequence was found in an adult in good health. CDR3 residues: CASSQAGSGSTGELFF. The DNA for the CDR3 is TGTGCCAGCAGCCAAGCGGGTAGCGGGAGTACCGGGGAGCTGTTTTTT.